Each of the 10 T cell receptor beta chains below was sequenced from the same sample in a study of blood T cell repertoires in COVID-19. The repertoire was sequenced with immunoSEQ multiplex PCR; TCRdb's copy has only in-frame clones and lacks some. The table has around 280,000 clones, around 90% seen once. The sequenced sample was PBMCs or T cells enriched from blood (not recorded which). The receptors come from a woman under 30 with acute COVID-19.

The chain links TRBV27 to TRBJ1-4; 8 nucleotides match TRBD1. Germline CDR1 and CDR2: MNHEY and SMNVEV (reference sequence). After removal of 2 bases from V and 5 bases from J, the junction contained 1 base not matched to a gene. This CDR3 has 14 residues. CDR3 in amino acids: CASSLRQGNEKLFF. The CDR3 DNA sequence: TGTGCCAGCAGTTTAAGACAGGGGAATGAAAAACTGTTTTTT. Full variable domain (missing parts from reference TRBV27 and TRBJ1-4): EAQVTQNPRYLITVTGKKLTVTCSQNMNHEYMSWYRQDPGLGLRQIYYSMNVEVTDKGDVPEGYKVSRKEKRNFPLILESPSPNQTSLYFCASSLRQGNEKLFFGSGTQLSVL.

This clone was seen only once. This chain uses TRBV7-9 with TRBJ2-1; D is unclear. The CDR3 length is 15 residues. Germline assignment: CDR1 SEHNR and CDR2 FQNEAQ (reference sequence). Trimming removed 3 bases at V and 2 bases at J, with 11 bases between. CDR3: CASSFIGETYNEQFF. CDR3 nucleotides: TGTGCCAGCAGCTTCATCGGTGAGACCTACAATGAGCAGTTCTTC. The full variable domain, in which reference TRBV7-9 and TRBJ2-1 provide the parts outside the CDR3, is DTGVSQNPRHKITKRGQNVTFRCDPISEHNRLYWYRQTLGQGPEFLTYFQNEAQLEKSRLLSDRFSAERPKGSFSTLEIQRTEQGDSAMYLCASSFIGETYNEQFFGPGTRLTVL.

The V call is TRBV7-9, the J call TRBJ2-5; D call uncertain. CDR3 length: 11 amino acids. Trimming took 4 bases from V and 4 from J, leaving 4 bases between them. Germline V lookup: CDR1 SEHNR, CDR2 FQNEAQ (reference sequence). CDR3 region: CASSSGETQYF. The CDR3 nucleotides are TGTGCCAGCAGCTCGGGAGAGACCCAGTACTTC.

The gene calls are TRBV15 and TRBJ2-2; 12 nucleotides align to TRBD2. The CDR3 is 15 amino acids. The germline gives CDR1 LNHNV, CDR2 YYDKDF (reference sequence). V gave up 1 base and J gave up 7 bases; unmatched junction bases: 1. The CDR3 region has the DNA TGTGCCACCAGCAGAGGGGGACTAGCGGGCGGGGAGCTGTTTTTT. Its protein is CATSRGGLAGGELFF.

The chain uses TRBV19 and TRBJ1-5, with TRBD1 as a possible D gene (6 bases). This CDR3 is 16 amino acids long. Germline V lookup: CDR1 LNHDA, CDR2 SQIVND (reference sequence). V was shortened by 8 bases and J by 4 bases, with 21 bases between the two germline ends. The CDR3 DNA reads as TGTGCCAGTGATTGGGGGGGCGCGGGGTATAATCAGCCCCAGCATTTT. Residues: CASDWGGAGYNQPQHF.

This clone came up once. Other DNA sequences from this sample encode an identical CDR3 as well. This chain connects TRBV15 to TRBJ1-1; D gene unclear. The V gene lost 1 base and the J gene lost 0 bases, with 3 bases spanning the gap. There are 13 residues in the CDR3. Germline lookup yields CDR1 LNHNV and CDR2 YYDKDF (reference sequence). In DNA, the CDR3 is TGTGCCACCAGCAGAGCCGTGAACACTGAAGCTTTCTTT. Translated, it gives CATSRAVNTEAFF. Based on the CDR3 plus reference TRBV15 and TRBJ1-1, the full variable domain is DAMVIQNPRYQVTQFGKPVTLSCSQTLNHNVMYWYQQKSSQAPKLLFHYYDKDFNNEADTPDNFQSRRPNTSFCFLDIRSPGLGDTAMYLCATSRAVNTEAFFGQGTRLTVV.

DNA of the CDR3: TGTGCCAGCTCACCAAAGGGACAGGGTAACACCGGGGAGCTGTTTTTT. Protein product: CASSPKGQGNTGELFF. This rearrangement joins TRBV18 to TRBJ2-2, with 9 bases that match TRBD1. V shed 2 bases and J 2 bases; nucleotides not matched to a gene: 3. The CDR3 contains 16 residues. CDR1 and CDR2 (germline): KGHSH, LQKENI.

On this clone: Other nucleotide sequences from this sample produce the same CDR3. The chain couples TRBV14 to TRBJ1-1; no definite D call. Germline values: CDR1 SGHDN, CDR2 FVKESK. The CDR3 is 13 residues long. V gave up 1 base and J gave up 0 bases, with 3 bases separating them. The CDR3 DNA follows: TGTGCCAGCAGCCAAGCTTTGAACACTGAAGCTTTCTTT. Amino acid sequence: CASSQALNTEAFF. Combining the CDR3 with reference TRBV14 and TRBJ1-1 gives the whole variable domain EAGVTQFPSHSVIEKGQTVTLRCDPISGHDNLYWYRRVMGKEIKFLLHFVKESKQDESGMPNNRFLAERTGGTYSTLKVQPAELEDSGVYFCASSQALNTEAFFGQGTRLTVV.

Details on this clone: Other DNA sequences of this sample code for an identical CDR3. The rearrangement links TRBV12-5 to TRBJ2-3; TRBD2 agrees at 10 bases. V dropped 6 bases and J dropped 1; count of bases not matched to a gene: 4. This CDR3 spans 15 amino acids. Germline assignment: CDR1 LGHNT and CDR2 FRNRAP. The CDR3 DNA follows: TGTGCTAGTGGGGGCGGACTAGCGGGCACAGATACGCAGTATTTT. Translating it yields CASGGGLAGTDTQYF.

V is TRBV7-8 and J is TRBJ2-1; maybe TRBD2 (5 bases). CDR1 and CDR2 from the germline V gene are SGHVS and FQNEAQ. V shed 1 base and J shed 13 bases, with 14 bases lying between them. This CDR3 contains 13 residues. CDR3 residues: CASSLGGLNSQFF. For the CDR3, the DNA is TGTGCCAGCAGCTTAGGCGGACTGAATTCCCAGTTCTTC.